This paragraph covers one T cell receptor (beta chain) sequence. The assay was immunoSEQ multiplex PCR, and TCRdb's table has in-frame clones only and misses some. The sample contains approximately 280,000 clones, around 87% of which appear only once. Treatment denoted: some 20 received Ad26.COV2.S at low or high dose, single or two shots; roughly five received placebo; per-sample allocation not given. The investigators took samples on day 63 after the first vaccine or placebo injection. This CDR3 has 16 amino acids. Trimming took 6 bases from V and 5 from J, leaving 21 bases between them. Germline V CDR1 and CDR2: SEHNR, FQNEAQ (reference sequence). The data were taken from a study of Ad26.COV2.S vaccination and SARS-CoV-2 variants. Study background: The vaccine Ad26.COV2.S was put into the muscle once, or twice with 56 days between.

This rearrangement joins TRBV7-9 to TRBJ2-3; D may be TRBD2 (6 bases). The clonotype originates from a person between 18 and 59 years old who received the Ad26.COV2.S COVID-19 vaccine or a placebo. Here the sequenced sample was peripheral blood, taken in a trial of Ad26.COV2.S vaccine versus placebo. The CDR3 DNA reads as TGTGCCAGCAGTTTCCGCCGTAGCGGAGGAGGAGATACGCAGTATTTT. Translated, it gives CASSFRRSGGGDTQYF.